This TCR beta chain was recorded in a study of T cell repertoires in cytomegalovirus infection (dated by TCRdb to about 2019). For the wider study: Recently identified HLA-C-restricted CMV epitopes, whose presentation resists viral immunomodulation, were targeted by peptide stimulations together with well-studied HLA-B-restricted epitopes. Donor HLA type was relevant to the analysis, because carriage of CMV infection together with the matching HLA type was indicated by public TCR beta signatures.

Sequencing relied on an Illumina HiSeq 1500. The public reads were reprocessed in TCRdb via fastp at Q25 and MiXCR, keeping in-frame beta chains. Each CDR3 protein appears once, grouped with its most common genes and DNA. In this sample the table shows hundreds of thousands of distinct CDR3 sequences, roughly 43% of which occur a single time. The top ten clones comprise 35% to 50% of the sample. Looking up the germline V gene yields CDR1 LGHNA and CDR2 YSLEER. Counted from cysteine to phenylalanine, this CDR3 has 14 amino acids. Left in the record is the CDR3 DNA by itself, 42 bases read in frame from the first base. The V end gives up 0 bases and the J end 6 bases, leaving 4 bases in the junction not matched to a gene. The investigation overall reported the following: The ex vivo response was dominated by HLA-C-restricted CMV-specific TCR beta clonotypes, and the single most frequent clonotype in two of eight donors was supplied by these HLA-C-restricted clonotypes. In both this cohort and an independent cohort of a few hundred donors, the cumulative frequency of public TCR beta family members distinguished carriers of CMV infection plus the relevant HLA type.

Concerning this clonotype: The antigen it binds to is not known. No much larger clone is present one base from it, and per-base qualities are unavailable.

Explained via the paper, the treatment or condition label denotes: in vitro stimulation with specific CMV peptide epitopes to enrich CMV-specific T cells. The V and J segments used are TRBV4-3 and TRBJ1-1, with 7 bases matching TRBD1. This specimen consisted of cultured PBMCs, obtained from culture after CMV antigen stimulation. The clonotype was recovered from a human donor in good health (CMV status not recorded). Some clones in this sample may be carry-over from other donors' samples. CDR3 protein: CASSQERGQPEAFF. The DNA reads TGCGCCAGCAGCCAAGAAAGGGGACAGCCTGAAGCTTTCTTT.